Below are 10 T cell receptor beta chains sequenced from a single sample in a study of T-cell reconstitution after alpha-beta-depleted transplantation in children. Preparing the TCRbeta library involved the use of unique molecular identifiers. Each CDR3 protein gets one entry after TCRdb re-called the PCR reads with MiXCR. The sample lists about 440,000 distinct CDR3 sequences, 43% seen once, with under 30% in the top ten. This specimen was PBMCs, taken before TCRalphabeta/CD19-depleted stem cell transplant. These receptor sequences come from a girl under 10 years old with aplastic anemia, due to receive a stem cell transplant.

V and J are TRBV5-1 and TRBJ2-3; 8 bases agree with TRBD2. There are 17 residues in the CDR3. V trimming: 2 bases; J trimming: 2 bases; junction bases outside the gene matches: 10. Germline V gives CDR1 SGHRS, CDR2 YFSETQ. The CDR3 DNA follows: TGCGCCAGCAGCTTAGTGGAACTAGCGGAGGACACAGATACGCAGTATTTT. Amino acids: CASSLVELAEDTDTQYF.

The V call is TRBV20-1, the J call TRBJ1-1, with 7 bases identical to TRBD1. The CDR3 runs to 13 residues. Germline CDR1 is DFQATT and CDR2 is SNEGSKA (reference sequence). V lost 3 bases and J lost 3; bases outside the gene matches: 4. The DNA for the CDR3 is TGCAGTGCTAGCGTACAGGGGTACACTGAAGCTTTCTTT. It encodes CSASVQGYTEAFF.

This clonotype was seen ten or more times. The gene calls are TRBV7-3 and TRBJ1-3; no reliable D call. Deletions cut 3 bases from V and 2 bases from J, with 8 bases between. Germline CDR1 SGHTA, CDR2 FQGTGA. The CDR3 is 14 residues long. CDR3 DNA: TGTGCCAGCAGCTTGTTGGATGCTGGAAACACCATATATTTT. Translating gives CASSLLDAGNTIYF.

The chain joins TRBV2 to TRBJ1-1, with D perhaps matching TRBD1 (5 bases). This CDR3 has 15 amino acids. Trimming cost V 9 bases and J 9 bases, with 26 bases left between them. The germline gives CDR1 SNHLY, CDR2 FYNNEI. The CDR3 DNA reads as TGTGCCAGTCAGGGTAGAGGGTACGGGGTCCGAAAAGCTTTCTTT. Protein product: CASQGRGYGVRKAFF.

The V gene is TRBV11-2, the J gene TRBJ2-5; no definite D call. In germline, CDR1 is SGHAT, CDR2 FQNNGV. The length of the CDR3 is 13 residues. The ends were cut back, 1 base at V and 1 base at J, with 4 bases in the middle. In DNA, the CDR3 is TGTGCCAGCAGCTTAGTTCGCCAAGAGACCCAGTACTTC. As protein: CASSLVRQETQYF.

This clonotype has only a few counts. The chain uses TRBV7-9 and TRBJ1-4, with a possible D match to TRBD1 (5 bases). V dropped 5 bases and J dropped 3 bases, with 19 bases sitting between them. Germline assignment: CDR1 SEHNR and CDR2 FQNEAQ (reference sequence). The CDR3 extends over 17 amino acids. The CDR3: CASSRILPGRPNEKLFF. CDR3 nucleotides: TGTGCCAGCAGCCGTATCTTACCGGGACGTCCTAATGAAAAACTGTTTTTT. The variable domain in full, completed from reference TRBV7-9 and TRBJ1-4, reads DTGVSQNPRHKITKRGQNVTFRCDPISEHNRLYWYRQTLGQGPEFLTYFQNEAQLEKSRLLSDRFSAERPKGSFSTLEIQRTEQGDSAMYLCASSRILPGRPNEKLFFGSGTQLSVL.

In this sample, this clonotype turned up many times. The V and J genes are TRBV20-1 and TRBJ2-7; TRBD2 agrees at 11 bases. CDR3 size: 16 residues. V was pared by 2 bases and J by 4 bases, with 10 bases of the junction left unmatched. Germline V CDR1 and CDR2: DFQATT, SNEGSKA (reference sequence). CDR3 bases: TGCAGTGCTAGAAGTGGAGTAGCTAGCGGGGGGTACGAGCAGTACTTC. Protein sequence: CSARSGVASGGYEQYF.

This clonotype was found many times. The chain employs TRBV28 and TRBJ2-1; 9 bases are shared with TRBD2. The CDR3 contains 17 residues. V gave up 4 bases and J gave up 8 bases; unmatched junction bases: 15. Germline V CDR1 and CDR2: MDHEN, SYDVKM. The chain's CDR3 is CASSSFLRGGAGDEQFF. CDR3 coding DNA: TGTGCCAGCAGTTCCTTCCTTCGCGGGGGGGCCGGGGATGAGCAGTTCTTC.

The rearrangement links TRBV5-1 to TRBJ1-1; no clear D gene. The CDR3 covers 14 residues. CDR1 is SGHRS and CDR2 is YFSETQ in the germline V gene. V was pared by 0 bases and J by 8 bases, with 14 bases between. The CDR3 DNA reads as TGCGCCAGCAGCTTGGACGCCCGGAGGCGCGAAGCTTTCTTT. Residues: CASSLDARRREAFF.

This clonotype was recorded at least ten times. This chain joins TRBV18 and TRBJ2-1; TRBD2 aligns across 11 bases. Germline V lookup: CDR1 KGHSH, CDR2 LQKENI. This CDR3 contains 17 residues. Trimming at V came to 0 bases and at J to 4 bases, leaving 5 bases not matched to a gene. This CDR3 is CASSPPGTSGYYNEQFF. DNA for the CDR3: TGTGCCAGCTCACCACCGGGGACTAGCGGCTATTACAATGAGCAGTTCTTC.